This T cell receptor beta chain appears in the sequencing data of a study of technical replicates of blood from four donors. This CDR3 has 12 amino acids. J gave up 8 bases and V 4 bases, and 3 bases lay outside the gene matches. Germline CDR1 reads SGHDT; CDR2 reads YYEEEE. TCRdb's table, derived via immunoSEQ multiplex PCR, lists solely in-frame clones and lacks some. The sample lists tens of thousands of clones; roughly 93% were seen once. Sample: T cells isolated from PBMCs. The clonotype was recovered from a human donor in good health. This chain connects TRBV5-6 to TRBJ1-1, with TRBD1 matching over 9 bases. This chain's CDR3 is CASSPGTGEAFF. The CDR3 bases are TGTGCCAGCAGCCCCGGGACAGGGGAAGCTTTCTTT.